One sample yielded the 12 T cell receptor beta chains listed below, sequenced in a study of Ad26.COV2.S vaccination and SARS-CoV-2 variants. TCRdb keeps only in-frame clones here, not all; method: immunoSEQ multiplex PCR. In the table there are around 450,000 clones, roughly 90% of which are singletons. Treatment denoted: roughly 20 received Ad26.COV2.S at low or high dose, single or two shots; about 5 received placebo; per-sample allocation not given. Collection of samples fell on day 63 after the first vaccine or placebo injection. The source material was peripheral blood, sampled in a trial of Ad26.COV2.S vaccine versus placebo. These TCRs come from a person aged 18-65 years who received the Ad26.COV2.S COVID-19 vaccine or a placebo.

The chain combines TRBV11-3 with TRBJ2-3; D gene uncertain. CDR3 length equals 13 residues. Trimming took 8 bases from V and 5 from J, leaving 14 bases between them. The germline CDR1 and CDR2 sequences are SGHNT and YENEEA. The CDR3 reads CASSPPSEDTQYF. The DNA for the CDR3 is TGTGCCAGCTCCCCACCGAGCGAAGATACGCAGTATTTT. The complete variable domain, with remaining parts taken from reference TRBV11-3 and TRBJ2-3, reads EAGVVQSPRYKIIEKKQPVAFWCNPISGHNTLYWYLQNLGQGPELLIRYENEEAVDDSQLPKDRFSAERLKGVDSTLKIQPAELGDSAVYLCASSPPSEDTQYFGPGTRLTVL.

V usage is TRBV4-2 and J usage is TRBJ2-3; unclear D gene. The CDR3 is made up of 16 amino acids. The germline V gene encodes CDR1 LGHNA and CDR2 YNFKEQ. V lost 0 bases to trimming and J lost 3 bases, with 13 bases between them. CDR3: CASSQEAAPRTDTQYF. Here the CDR3 DNA reads TGTGCCAGCAGCCAAGAGGCGGCCCCGAGGACAGATACGCAGTATTTT.

This chain connects TRBV6-5 to TRBJ2-1; 14 nucleotides line up with TRBD2. Unmatched junction bases numbered 6, after V lost 4 bases and J lost 7 bases. This CDR3 spans 16 amino acids. From germline, CDR1 is MNHEY and CDR2 SVGAGI. The CDR3 reads CASSSRTSGRLNEQFF. The CDR3 DNA follows: TGTGCCAGCAGTTCCCGGACTAGCGGGAGGTTGAATGAGCAGTTCTTC.

The rearrangement uses TRBV4-1 and TRBJ1-5; 9 bases match TRBD1. The length of the CDR3 is 14 residues. V was pared by 5 bases and J by 4 bases, with 3 bases of the junction left unmatched. Germline-derived CDR1 and CDR2 are MGHRA and YSYEKL. The CDR3 nucleotides read TGCGCCAGCAGCACCGGGACAGGGAATCAGCCCCAGCATTTT. Translation: CASSTGTGNQPQHF.

This chain links TRBV6-2 or TRBV6-3 with TRBJ2-3; D is ambiguous. The germline V and J ends were trimmed by 3 bases and 0 bases, with 10 bases remaining between them. The CDR3 has 15 amino acids. Germline assignment: CDR1 MNHEY and CDR2 SVGEGT. The CDR3 is CASSYEFLSTDTQYF. Written as DNA, the CDR3 is TGTGCCAGCAGTTATGAGTTCCTTAGCACAGATACGCAGTATTTT.

As DNA, the CDR3 is TGTGCCAGCAGCTTCGCAGGGAACAGGGGAACCGAAGCTTTCTTT. Translating it yields CASSFAGNRGTEAFF. The gene calls are TRBV7-2 and TRBJ1-1; 7 bases map to TRBD1. This CDR3 region has 15 residues. Germline V gene data show CDR1 as SGHTA and CDR2 as FQGNSA. V dropped 3 bases and J dropped 8; count of bases not matched to a gene: 12.

The chain joins TRBV10-3 to TRBJ1-1; D is ambiguous. Germline V gives CDR1 ENHRY, CDR2 SYGVKD. The CDR3 loop spans 13 amino acids. V shed 8 bases and J shed 1 base, with 11 bases lying between them. DNA of the CDR3: TGTGCCATCGGTGTCAATACGAACACTGAAGCTTTCTTT. Its protein is CAIGVNTNTEAFF.

The J gene is TRBJ2-2, the V gene TRBV2, with D unresolved. The CDR3 is 14 residues long. V was clipped by 4 bases and J by 1 base, with 7 bases between them. Looked up from germline, CDR1 is SNHLY and CDR2 is FYNNEI. The CDR3 DNA is TGTGCCAGCAGTGTAGAGAGGAACACCGGGGAGCTGTTTTTT. Encoded protein: CASSVERNTGELFF.

The rearrangement joins TRBV5-1 to TRBJ2-1; TRBD2 matches at 15 bases. V shed 2 bases, J shed 9 bases, and the junction held 3 bases outside the gene matches. CDR3 size: 15 residues. The germline gives CDR1 SGHRS, CDR2 YFSETQ. The CDR3: CASSLMGLAGGEQFF. CDR3 DNA sequence: TGCGCCAGCAGCTTAATGGGACTAGCGGGAGGTGAGCAGTTCTTC.

This sequence joins TRBV20-1 and TRBJ2-1; perhaps TRBD2 as D (6 bases). V shed 6 bases and J shed 2 bases, with 17 bases lying between them. The germline V gene encodes CDR1 DFQATT and CDR2 SNEGSKA (reference sequence). This CDR3 comprises 15 residues. CDR3 loop: CSASIPSVAYNEQFF. CDR3 DNA sequence: TGCAGTGCCAGTATTCCTAGCGTCGCCTACAATGAGCAGTTCTTC.

The chain couples TRBV5-1 to TRBJ1-2; D call uncertain. CDR3 length equals 14 residues. Deletions cut 4 bases from V and 2 bases from J, with 12 bases between. CDR1 is SGHRS, CDR2 YFSETQ, per germline. The DNA of the CDR3 is TGCGCCAGCAGCATGGACGGATACAACTATGGCTACACCTTC. Translated, it gives CASSMDGYNYGYTF.

Regarding this clone: A junction end diverges from the germline sequence, so it may reflect a read error. The chain has TRBV5-6 and TRBJ2-5; no firm D call. CDR3 length equals 14 residues. Germline V gene lookup returns CDR1 SGHDT and CDR2 YYEEEE. CDR3 in amino acids: CTSSPRRYQETQYF. CDR3 DNA sequence: TGTACCAGCAGCCCCAGGCGGTACCAAGAGACCCAGTACTTC. The whole variable domain, filled in from reference TRBV5-6 and TRBJ2-5, reads DAGVTQSPTHLIKTRGQQVTLRCSPKSGHDTVSWYQQALGQGPQFIFQYYEEEERQRGNFPDRFSGHQFPNYSSELNVNALLLGDSALYLCTSSPRRYQETQYFGPGTRLLVL.